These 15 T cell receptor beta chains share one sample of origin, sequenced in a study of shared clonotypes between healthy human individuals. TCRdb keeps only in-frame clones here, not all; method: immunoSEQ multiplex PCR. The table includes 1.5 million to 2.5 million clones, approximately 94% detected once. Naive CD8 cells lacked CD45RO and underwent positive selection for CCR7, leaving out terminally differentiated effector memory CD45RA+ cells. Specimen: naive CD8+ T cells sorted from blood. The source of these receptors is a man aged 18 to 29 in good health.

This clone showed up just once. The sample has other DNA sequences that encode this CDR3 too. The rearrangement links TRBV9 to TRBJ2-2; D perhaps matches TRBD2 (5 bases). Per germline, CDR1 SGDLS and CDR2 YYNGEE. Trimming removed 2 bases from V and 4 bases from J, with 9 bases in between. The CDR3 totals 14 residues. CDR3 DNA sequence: TGTGCCAGCAGCGTGGAAGGAGGCACCGGGGAGCTGTTTTTT. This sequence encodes CASSVEGGTGELFF.

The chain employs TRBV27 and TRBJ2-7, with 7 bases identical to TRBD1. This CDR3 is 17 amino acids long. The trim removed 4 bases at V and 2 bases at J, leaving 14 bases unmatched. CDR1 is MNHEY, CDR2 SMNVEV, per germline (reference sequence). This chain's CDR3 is CASSSLLGTVYPYEQYF. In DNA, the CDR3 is TGTGCCAGCAGTTCGCTCCTCGGGACAGTTTATCCCTACGAGCAGTACTTC.

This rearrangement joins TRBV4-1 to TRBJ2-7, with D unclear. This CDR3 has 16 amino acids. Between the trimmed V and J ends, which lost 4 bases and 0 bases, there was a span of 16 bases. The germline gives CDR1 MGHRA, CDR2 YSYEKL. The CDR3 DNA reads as TGCGCCAGCAGCCCTCAGTTGTTCGTCCCCTCCTACGAGCAGTACTTC. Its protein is CASSPQLFVPSYEQYF.

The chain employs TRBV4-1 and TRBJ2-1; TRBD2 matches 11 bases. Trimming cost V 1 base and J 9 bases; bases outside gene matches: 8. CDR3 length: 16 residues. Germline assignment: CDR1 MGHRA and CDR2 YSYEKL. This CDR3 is CASSQVVAGGPLEQFF. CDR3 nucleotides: TGCGCCAGCAGCCAAGTGGTAGCGGGAGGGCCCCTTGAGCAGTTCTTC.

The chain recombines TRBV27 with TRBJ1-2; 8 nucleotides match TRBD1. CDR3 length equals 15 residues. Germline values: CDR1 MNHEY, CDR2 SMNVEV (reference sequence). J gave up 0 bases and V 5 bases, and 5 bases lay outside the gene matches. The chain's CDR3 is CASSGGQGSNYGYTF. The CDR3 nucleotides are TGTGCCAGCAGTGGAGGACAGGGATCTAACTATGGCTACACCTTC.

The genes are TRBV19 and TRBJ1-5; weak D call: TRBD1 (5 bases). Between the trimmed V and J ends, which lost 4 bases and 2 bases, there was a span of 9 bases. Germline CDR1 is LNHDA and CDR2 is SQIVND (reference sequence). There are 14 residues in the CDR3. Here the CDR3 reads CASSTSTGNQPQHF. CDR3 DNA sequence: TGTGCCAGTAGTACCTCGACAGGCAATCAGCCCCAGCATTTT.

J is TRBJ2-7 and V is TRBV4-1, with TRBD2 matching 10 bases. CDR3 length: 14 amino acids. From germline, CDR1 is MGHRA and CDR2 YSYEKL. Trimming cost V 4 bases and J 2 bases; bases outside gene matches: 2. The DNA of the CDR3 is TGCGCCAGCAGCCCACTAGCGGGAACCTACGAGCAGTACTTC. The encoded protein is CASSPLAGTYEQYF.

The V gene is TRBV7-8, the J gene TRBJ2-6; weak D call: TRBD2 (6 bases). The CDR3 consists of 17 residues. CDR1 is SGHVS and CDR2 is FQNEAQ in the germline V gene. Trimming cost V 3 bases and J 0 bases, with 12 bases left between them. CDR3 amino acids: CASSLRERVSGANVLTF. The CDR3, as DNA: TGTGCCAGCAGCTTGCGGGAAAGGGTCTCTGGGGCCAACGTCCTGACTTTC.

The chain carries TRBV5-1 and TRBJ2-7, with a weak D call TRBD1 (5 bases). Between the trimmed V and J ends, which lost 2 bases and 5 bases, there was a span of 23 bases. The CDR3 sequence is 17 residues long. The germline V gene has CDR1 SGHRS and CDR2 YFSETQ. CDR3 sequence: CASSLQERAPALDEQYF. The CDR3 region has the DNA TGCGCCAGCAGCTTACAGGAACGGGCCCCAGCTCTGGACGAGCAGTACTTC.

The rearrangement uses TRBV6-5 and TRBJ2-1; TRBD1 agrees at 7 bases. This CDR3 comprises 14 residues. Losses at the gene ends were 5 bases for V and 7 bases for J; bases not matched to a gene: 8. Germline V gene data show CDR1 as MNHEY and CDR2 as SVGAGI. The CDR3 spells CASSPGQAKNEQFF. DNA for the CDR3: TGTGCCAGCAGTCCTGGACAGGCTAAAAATGAGCAGTTCTTC.

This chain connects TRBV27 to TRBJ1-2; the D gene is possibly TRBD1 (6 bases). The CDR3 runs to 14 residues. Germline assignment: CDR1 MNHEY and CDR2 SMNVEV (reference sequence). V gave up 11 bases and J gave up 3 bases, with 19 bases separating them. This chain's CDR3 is CAVRQGGGDYGYTF. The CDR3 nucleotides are TGTGCCGTCCGCCAGGGAGGGGGTGACTATGGCTACACCTTC.

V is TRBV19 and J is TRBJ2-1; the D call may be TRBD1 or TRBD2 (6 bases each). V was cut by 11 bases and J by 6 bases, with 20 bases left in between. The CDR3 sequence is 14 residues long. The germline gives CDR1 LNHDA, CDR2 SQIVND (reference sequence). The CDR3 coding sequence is TGTGCCGGCCTAGGGGGAGAGGGGGGCAATGAGCAGTTCTTC. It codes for CAGLGGEGGNEQFF.

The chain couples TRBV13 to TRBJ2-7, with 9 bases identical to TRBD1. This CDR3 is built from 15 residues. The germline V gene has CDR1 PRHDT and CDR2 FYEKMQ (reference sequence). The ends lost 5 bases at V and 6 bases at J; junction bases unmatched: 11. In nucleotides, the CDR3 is TGTGCCAGCAGCAACACCGGGACAGGGAGCGTCGAGCAGTACTTC. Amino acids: CASSNTGTGSVEQYF.

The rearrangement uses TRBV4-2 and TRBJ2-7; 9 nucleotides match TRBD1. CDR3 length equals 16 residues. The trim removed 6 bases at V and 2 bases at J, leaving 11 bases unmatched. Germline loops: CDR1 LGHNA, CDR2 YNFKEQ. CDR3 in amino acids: CASSPTGTGITYEQYF. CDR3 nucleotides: TGTGCCAGCAGTCCAACCGGGACAGGGATAACCTACGAGCAGTACTTC.

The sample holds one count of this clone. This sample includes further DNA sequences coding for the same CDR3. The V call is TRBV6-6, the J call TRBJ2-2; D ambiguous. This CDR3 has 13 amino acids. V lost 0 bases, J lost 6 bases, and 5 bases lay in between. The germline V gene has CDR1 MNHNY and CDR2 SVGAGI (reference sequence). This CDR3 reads CASSYSGSGELFF. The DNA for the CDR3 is TGTGCCAGCAGTTACTCTGGGTCCGGGGAGCTGTTTTTT.